Below, one T cell receptor (beta chain) is given with its context. Its antigen is not identified. During the collection period, no donor immune events like infections were recorded. These data belong to a study of identifying expanded T cells in peripheral blood. Findings and caveats of the study: Approximately 1.1 clones differed between technical replicates, versus approximately 17 and 20 over time.

Trimming cost V 8 bases and J 6 bases, with 14 bases left between them. The CDR3 sequence is 13 residues long. Germline CDR1 LNHDA, CDR2 SQIVND (reference sequence). TCRdb keeps only in-frame clones here, not all; method: immunoSEQ multiplex PCR. The sample lists 75,000 to 95,000 clones; around nine tenths were seen once. The V call is TRBV19, the J call TRBJ2-1; D not certain. This clonotype was obtained from a person aged 18 to 70 in good health. Sequencing was carried out using blood. The CDR3, as DNA: TGTGCCAGTGAGATCGCATTAGGCAATGAGCAGTTCTTC. Translation gives CASEIALGNEQFF.